Following are 13 T cell receptor beta chains from one sample sequenced in a study of metastatic and nonmetastatic thyroid tumors. Treatment of any kind had been given to no patient before thyroid surgery. Using MiXCR, TCRdb reanalyzed the PCR reads. The table has 40,000 to 50,000 clones, 9% to 14% seen once. The specimen was blood. These receptors all stem from a male donor with papillary thyroid cancer or a benign thyroid nodule (not recorded which). Some clones in this sample may be carry-over from other donors' samples.

This clone was counted many times. This chain connects TRBV7-2 to TRBJ2-7; 7 bases map to TRBD1. This CDR3 is 14 amino acids long. The germline CDR1 and CDR2 sequences are SGHTA and FQGNSA. The trim removed 3 bases at V and 2 bases at J, leaving 4 bases unmatched. CDR3 amino acids: CASSFDRATYEQYF. DNA for the CDR3: TGTGCCAGCAGCTTTGACAGGGCGACCTACGAGCAGTACTTC.

This clone was recorded a few times. Being one base from a much bigger clone, this may be a read error. The chain has TRBV11-2 and TRBJ1-2; no reliable D call. Germline values: CDR1 SGHAT, CDR2 FQNNGV. This CDR3 has 13 amino acids. The CDR3 sequence is CVSSLSQDYGYTF. The DNA of the CDR3 is TGTGTCAGCAGCTTGAGTCAGGACTATGGCTACACCTTC.

With regard to this clone: Compared with germline, one end of the junction differs, possibly owing to a read error. The rearrangement joins TRBV7-7 to TRBJ2-7, with a tentative D call TRBD1 (5 bases). Germline CDR1 and CDR2: SSHAT and FNYEAQ (reference sequence). The CDR3 runs to 13 residues. CDR3: CASSPMKGAEQYF. CDR3 DNA sequence: TGTGCTAGCAGCCCAATGAAAGGGGCCGAGCAGTACTTC.

This clone was counted between two and nine times. This sequence joins TRBV5-4 and TRBJ2-1; D may be TRBD2 (6 bases). Between the trimmed V and J ends, which lost 2 bases and 6 bases, there was a span of 12 bases. The CDR3 covers 14 residues. Germline V CDR1 and CDR2: SGHNT, YYREEE (reference sequence). As DNA, the CDR3 is TGTGCCAGCAGCTTCCCCGGAGGGGCCAATGAGCAGTTCTTC. It yields the protein CASSFPGGANEQFF. Full variable domain (remainder filled in from reference TRBV5-4 and TRBJ2-1): ETGVTQSPTHLIKTRGQQVTLRCSSQSGHNTVSWYQQALGQGPQFIFQYYREEENGRGNFPPRFSGLQFPNYSSELNVNALELDDSALYLCASSFPGGANEQFFGPGTRLTVL.

This clone was found many times. The rearrangement joins TRBV11-2 to TRBJ2-2; no reliable D call. Per the germline V gene, CDR1 is SGHAT and CDR2 is FQNNGV. CDR3 length: 16 residues. The V end lost 3 bases, the J end lost 6 bases, and 17 bases lay between the germline ends. The CDR3 DNA sequence: TGTGCCAGCAGCTTTAGATCCGCAGGAAGGGCCGGGGAGCTGTTTTTT. This gives the protein CASSFRSAGRAGELFF.

This clone was picked up many times. The junction departs from the called germline gene at one end, perhaps through a read error. The gene calls are TRBV6-1 and TRBJ2-1; D not resolved. CDR3 length: 12 residues. Germline CDR1 MNHNS, CDR2 SASEGT. The CDR3 reads CSSYTIYNEQFF. DNA for the CDR3: TGCTCGTCCTACACCATCTACAATGAGCAGTTCTTC.

This clone has a count of ten or more. The genes are TRBV20-1 and TRBJ2-1; TRBD2 agrees at 7 bases. This CDR3 region has 15 residues. V shed 3 bases and J 8 bases; nucleotides not matched to a gene: 13. Germline V gene lookup returns CDR1 DFQATT and CDR2 SNEGSKA (reference sequence). The CDR3 nucleotides are TGCAGTGCTAGCGGTCAGGGCGGGAGATGGTATGAGCAGTTCTTC. Encoded protein: CSASGQGGRWYEQFF.

This clone is medium-sized (0.01 to 0.1%). J is TRBJ2-7 and V is TRBV6-2 or TRBV6-3; TRBD1 aligns across 10 bases. Germline trimming cut 2 bases from V and 3 bases from J; bases unmatched to any gene: 10. Germline lookup yields CDR1 MNHEY and CDR2 SVGEGT. The CDR3 extends over 17 amino acids. This CDR3 is CASSYRWDRGWNYEQYF. The CDR3 DNA sequence: TGTGCCAGCAGTTACCGATGGGACAGGGGTTGGAACTACGAGCAGTACTTC.

In its sample, this clone was seen many times. The CDR3 protein is CASSLASGRATDTQYF. The CDR3 bases are TGTGCCAGCAGTTTGGCTAGCGGGAGGGCGACAGATACGCAGTATTTT. The gene calls are TRBV7-2 and TRBJ2-3; 12 bases map to TRBD2. Losses at the gene ends were 6 bases for V and 3 bases for J; bases not matched to a gene: 7. Germline CDR1 SGHTA, CDR2 FQGNSA. The CDR3 runs 16 residues.

This rearrangement joins TRBV11-2 to TRBJ2-7; no clear D. V lost 1 base and J lost 3, with 7 bases in between. The CDR3 length is 13 residues. The germline V gene encodes CDR1 SGHAT and CDR2 FQNNGV. The CDR3 spells CASSLAPGYEQYF. The CDR3 nucleotides read TGTGCCAGCAGCTTAGCCCCCGGCTACGAGCAGTACTTC.

This clone was observed many times. This chain connects TRBV7-2 to TRBJ2-3; 9 bases are shared with TRBD2. The V segment lost 5 bases and the J segment 2 bases; nucleotides outside the gene matches: 8. Germline lookup yields CDR1 SGHTA and CDR2 FQGNSA. This CDR3 comprises 16 residues. The CDR3 sequence: CASSPPSGMPTDTQYF. The CDR3 nucleotides read TGTGCCAGCAGCCCCCCTAGCGGGATGCCCACAGATACGCAGTATTTT.

Comment on this clone: This could be a read error, since a much larger clone is one nucleotide away. V usage is TRBV4-1 and J usage is TRBJ2-4, with D tentatively TRBD1 (6 bases). Germline V gene lookup returns CDR1 MGHRA and CDR2 YSYEKL. The V end was cut by 1 base, the J end by 5 bases, with 15 bases between. The CDR3 sequence is 16 residues long. This CDR3 reads CASSQVPWGTQNIQYF. Here the CDR3 DNA reads TGCGCCAGCAGCCAAGTCCCCTGGGGGACACAAAACATTCAGTACTTC.

On this clone: This could be a read error, since a much larger clone is one nucleotide away. The rearrangement joins TRBV30 to TRBJ2-3; the match to TRBD2 covers 11 bases. The CDR3 is made up of 15 amino acids. Germline V lookup: CDR1 GTSNPN, CDR2 SVGIG (reference sequence). V lost 2 bases and J lost 6; bases outside the gene matches: 7. The CDR3 bases are TGTGCCTGGAGTTCGACTAGCGGGAATATCGATACGCAGTATTTT. It specifies CAWSSTSGNIDTQYF.